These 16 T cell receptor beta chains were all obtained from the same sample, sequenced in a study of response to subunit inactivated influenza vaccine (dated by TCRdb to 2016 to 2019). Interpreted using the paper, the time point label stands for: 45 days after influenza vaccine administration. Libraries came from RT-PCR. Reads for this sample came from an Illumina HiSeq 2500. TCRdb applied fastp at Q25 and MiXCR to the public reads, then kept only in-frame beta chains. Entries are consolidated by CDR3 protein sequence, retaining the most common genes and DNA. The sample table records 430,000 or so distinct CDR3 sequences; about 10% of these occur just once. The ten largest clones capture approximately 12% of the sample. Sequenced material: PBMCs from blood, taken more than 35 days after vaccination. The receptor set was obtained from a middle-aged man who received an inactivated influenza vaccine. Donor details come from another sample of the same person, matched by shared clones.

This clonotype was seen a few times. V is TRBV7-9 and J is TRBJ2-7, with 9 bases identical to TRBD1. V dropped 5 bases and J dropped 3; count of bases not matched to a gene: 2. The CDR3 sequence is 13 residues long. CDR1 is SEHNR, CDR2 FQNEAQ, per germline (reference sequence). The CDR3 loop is CASSDRGIYEQYF. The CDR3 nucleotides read TGTGCCAGCAGCGACAGGGGGATCTACGAGCAGTACTTC.

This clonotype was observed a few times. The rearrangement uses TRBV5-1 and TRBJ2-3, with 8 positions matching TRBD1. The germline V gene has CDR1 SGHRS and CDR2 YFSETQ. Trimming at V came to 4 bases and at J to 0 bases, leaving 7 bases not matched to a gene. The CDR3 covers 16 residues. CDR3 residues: CASSRQQGVSTDTQYF. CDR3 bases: TGCGCCAGCAGCAGACAACAGGGGGTGAGCACAGATACGCAGTATTTT.

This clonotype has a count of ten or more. CDR3 in amino acids: CASSFGTVNQPQHF. The CDR3 DNA sequence: TGTGCCAGCAGCTTTGGCACCGTAAATCAGCCCCAGCATTTT. The genes are TRBV7-8 and TRBJ1-5, with D uncertain. The CDR3 has 14 amino acids. Germline CDR1 is SGHVS and CDR2 is FQNEAQ. Trimming took off 3 bases at V and 4 bases at J, with 10 bases between the two ends.

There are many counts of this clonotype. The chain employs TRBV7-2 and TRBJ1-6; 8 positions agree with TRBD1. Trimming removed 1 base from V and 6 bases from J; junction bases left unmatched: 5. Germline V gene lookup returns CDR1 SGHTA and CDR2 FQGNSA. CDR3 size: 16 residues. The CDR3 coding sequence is TGTGCCAGCAGCTTAGGGATGACAGGGGTTAATTCACCCCTCCACTTT. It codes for CASSLGMTGVNSPLHF.

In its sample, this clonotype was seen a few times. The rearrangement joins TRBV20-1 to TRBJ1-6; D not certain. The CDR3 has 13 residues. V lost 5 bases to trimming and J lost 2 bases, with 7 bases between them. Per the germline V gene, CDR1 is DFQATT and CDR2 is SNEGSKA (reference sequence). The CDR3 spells CSALGAYNSPLHF. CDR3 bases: TGCAGTGCTCTCGGGGCCTATAATTCACCCCTCCACTTT.

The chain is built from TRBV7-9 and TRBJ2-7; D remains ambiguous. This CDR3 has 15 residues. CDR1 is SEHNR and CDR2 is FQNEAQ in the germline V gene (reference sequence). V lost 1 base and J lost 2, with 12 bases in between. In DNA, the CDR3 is TGTGCCAGCAGCTTAGGTGAAGGGCCGACCTACGAGCAGTACTTC. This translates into CASSLGEGPTYEQYF.

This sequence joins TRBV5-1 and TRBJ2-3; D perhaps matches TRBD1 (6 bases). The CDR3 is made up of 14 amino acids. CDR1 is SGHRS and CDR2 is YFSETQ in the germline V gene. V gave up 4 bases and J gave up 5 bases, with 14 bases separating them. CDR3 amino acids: CASSLRQVEDTQYF. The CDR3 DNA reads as TGCGCCAGCAGCCTTAGACAGGTGGAAGATACGCAGTATTTT.

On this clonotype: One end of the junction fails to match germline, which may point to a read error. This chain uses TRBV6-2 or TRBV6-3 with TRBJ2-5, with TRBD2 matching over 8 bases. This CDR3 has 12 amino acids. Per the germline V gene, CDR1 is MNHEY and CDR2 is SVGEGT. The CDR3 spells CASKTSAENQYF. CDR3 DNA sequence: TGTGCCAGCAAGACTAGCGCGGAGAACCAGTACTTC.

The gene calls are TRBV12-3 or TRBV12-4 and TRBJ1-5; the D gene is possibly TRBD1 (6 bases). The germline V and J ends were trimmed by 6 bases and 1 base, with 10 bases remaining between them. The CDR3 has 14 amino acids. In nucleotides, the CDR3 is TGTGCCAGCAGCAGGGGAACCAGCAATCAGCCCCAGCATTTT. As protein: CASSRGTSNQPQHF.

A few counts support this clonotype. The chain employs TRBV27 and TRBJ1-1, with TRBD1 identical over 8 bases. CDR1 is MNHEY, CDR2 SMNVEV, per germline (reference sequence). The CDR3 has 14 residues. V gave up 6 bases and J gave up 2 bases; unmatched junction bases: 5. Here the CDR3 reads CASRTGTGNTEAFF. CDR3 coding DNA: TGTGCCAGCAGGACCGGGACAGGTAACACTGAAGCTTTCTTT.

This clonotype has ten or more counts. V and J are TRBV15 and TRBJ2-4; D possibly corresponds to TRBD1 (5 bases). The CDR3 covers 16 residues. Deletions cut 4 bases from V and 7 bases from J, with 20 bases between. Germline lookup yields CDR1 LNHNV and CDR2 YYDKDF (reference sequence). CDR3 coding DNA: TGTGCCACCAGCAAAGCAGGGTTCTCGGTCGGGAACATTCAGTACTTC. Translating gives CATSKAGFSVGNIQYF.

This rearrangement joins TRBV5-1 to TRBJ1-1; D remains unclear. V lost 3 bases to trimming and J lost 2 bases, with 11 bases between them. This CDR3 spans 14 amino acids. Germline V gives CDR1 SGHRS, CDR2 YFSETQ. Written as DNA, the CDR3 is TGCGCCAGCAGCTCCCACACGGGAAACACTGAAGCTTTCTTT. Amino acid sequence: CASSSHTGNTEAFF. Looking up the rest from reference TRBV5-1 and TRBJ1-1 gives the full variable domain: KAGVTQTPRYLIKTRGQQVTLSCSPISGHRSVSWYQQTPGQGLQFLFEYFSETQRNKGNFPGRFSGRQFSNSRSEMNVSTLELGDSALYLCASSSHTGNTEAFFGQGTRLTVV.

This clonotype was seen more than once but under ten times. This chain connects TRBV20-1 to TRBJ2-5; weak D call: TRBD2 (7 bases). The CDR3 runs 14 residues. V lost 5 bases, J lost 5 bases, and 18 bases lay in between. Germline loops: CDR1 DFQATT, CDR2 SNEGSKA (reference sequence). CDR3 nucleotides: TGCAGTGCTTTTTTACCGGGGGGCGGGGAGACCCAGTACTTC. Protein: CSAFLPGGGETQYF.

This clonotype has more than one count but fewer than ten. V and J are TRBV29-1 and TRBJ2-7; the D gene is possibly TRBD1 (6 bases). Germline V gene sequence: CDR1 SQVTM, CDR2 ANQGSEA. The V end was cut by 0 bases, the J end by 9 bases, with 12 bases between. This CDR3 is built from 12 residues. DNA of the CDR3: TGCAGCGTTGAAGATCAGGGGTCTCGGCAGTACTTC. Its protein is CSVEDQGSRQYF.

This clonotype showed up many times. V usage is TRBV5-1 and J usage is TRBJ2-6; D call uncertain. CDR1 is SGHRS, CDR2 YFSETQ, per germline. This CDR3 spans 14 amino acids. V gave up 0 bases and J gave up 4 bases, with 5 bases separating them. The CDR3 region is CASSLGRGANVLTF. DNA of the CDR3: TGCGCCAGCAGCTTGGGTAGAGGGGCCAACGTCCTGACTTTC. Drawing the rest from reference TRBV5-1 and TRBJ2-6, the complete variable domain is KAGVTQTPRYLIKTRGQQVTLSCSPISGHRSVSWYQQTPGQGLQFLFEYFSETQRNKGNFPGRFSGRQFSNSRSEMNVSTLELGDSALYLCASSLGRGANVLTFGAGSRLTVL.

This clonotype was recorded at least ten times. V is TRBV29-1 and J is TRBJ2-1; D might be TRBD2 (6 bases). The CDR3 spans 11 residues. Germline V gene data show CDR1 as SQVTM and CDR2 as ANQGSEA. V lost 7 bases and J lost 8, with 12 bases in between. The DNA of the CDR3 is TGCAGCGATACGGGACTCGATGAGCAGTTCTTC. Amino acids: CSDTGLDEQFF.